The 2 T cell receptor beta chains reported below all come from one sample, sequenced in a study of a mutant IDH1 vaccine in newly diagnosed glioma. Time point meaning: baseline, week 1 (first vaccination visit). The treatment is: pre-vaccination baseline after standard-of-care therapy. Using immunoSEQ multiplex PCR, the repertoire was profiled, and TCRdb retains in-frame clones only, with some absent. Counted here are 24,000 or so clones, 93% occurring once; the ten biggest clones make up 1% to 1.5%. The material sequenced was PBMCs, taken from a glioma patient treated with radiotherapy, temozolomide or both. These TCRs come from a man in his forties with glioma.

The CDR3 spells CASSLRVGTEAFF. In DNA, the CDR3 is TGCGCCAGCAGCTTGAGGGTTGGTACTGAAGCTTTCTTT. The chain links TRBV5-1 to TRBJ1-1, with no clear D. The CDR3 runs to 13 residues. The germline gives CDR1 SGHRS, CDR2 YFSETQ. V shed 1 base and J shed 5 bases, with 9 bases lying between them.

The genes are TRBV10-3 and TRBJ1-6; D not resolved. The CDR3 has 15 residues. Trimming stripped 2 bases from V and 0 bases from J, with 5 bases between. Per the germline V gene, CDR1 is ENHRY and CDR2 is SYGVKD. The CDR3 spells CAISEGLSYNSPLHF. The DNA for the CDR3 is TGTGCCATCAGTGAGGGGCTCTCCTATAATTCACCCCTCCACTTT.